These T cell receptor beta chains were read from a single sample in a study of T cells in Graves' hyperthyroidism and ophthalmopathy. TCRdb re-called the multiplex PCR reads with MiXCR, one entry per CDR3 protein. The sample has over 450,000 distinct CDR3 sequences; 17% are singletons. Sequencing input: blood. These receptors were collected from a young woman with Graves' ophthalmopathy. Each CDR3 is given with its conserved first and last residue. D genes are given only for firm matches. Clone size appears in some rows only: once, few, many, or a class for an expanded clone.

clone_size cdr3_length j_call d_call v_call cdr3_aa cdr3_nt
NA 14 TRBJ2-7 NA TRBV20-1 CSARTPSGLYEQYF TGCAGTGCTAGGACTCCATCGGGTCTTTACGAGCAGTACTTC
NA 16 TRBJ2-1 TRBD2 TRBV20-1 CSARDLLSGRDYEQFF TGCAGTGCTAGAGATCTTCTGAGCGGGAGGGACTATGAGCAGTTCTTC
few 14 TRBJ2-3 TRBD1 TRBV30 CAWMRQGRADTQYF TGTGCCTGGATGCGACAGGGCCGGGCAGATACGCAGTATTTT
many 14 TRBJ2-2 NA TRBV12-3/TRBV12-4 CASSPPDQQGELFF TGTGCCAGCAGTCCTCCAGACCAGCAAGGGGAGCTGTTTTTT
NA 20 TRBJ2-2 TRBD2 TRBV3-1 CASSQEGGLAGGSGTGELFF TGTGCCAGCAGCCAAGAAGGAGGGCTAGCGGGAGGGTCGGGCACCGGGGAGCTGTTTTTT
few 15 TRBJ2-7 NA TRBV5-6 CASSLSPGVVYEQYF TGTGCCAGCAGCTTGTCGCCGGGGGTGGTCTACGAGCAGTACTTC
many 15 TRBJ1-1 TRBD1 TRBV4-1 CASSHTGTGDTEAFF TGCGCCAGCAGCCATACCGGGACAGGGGACACTGAAGCTTTCTTT
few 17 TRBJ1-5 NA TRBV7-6 CASSSDKFGESNQPQHF TGTGCCAGCAGTTCTGACAAGTTCGGGGAGAGCAATCAGCCCCAGCATTTT
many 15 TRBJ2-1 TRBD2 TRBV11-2 CASSLGTSGSHEQFF TGTGCCAGCAGCTTAGGGACTAGCGGGAGCCATGAGCAGTTCTTC
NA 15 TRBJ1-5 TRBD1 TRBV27 CASSAGTAGNQPQHF TGTGCCAGCAGTGCGGGGACAGCCGGGAATCAGCCCCAGCATTTT
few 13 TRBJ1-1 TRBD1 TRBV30 CAWSVLQGVVAFF TGTGCCTGGAGTGTACTTCAGGGGGTCGTAGCTTTCTTT
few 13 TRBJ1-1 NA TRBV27 CASGSGLNTEAFF TGTGCCAGCGGGTCGGGTTTGAACACTGAAGCTTTCTTT
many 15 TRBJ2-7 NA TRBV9 CASSGVDSGPYEQYF TGTGCCAGCAGCGGCGTTGATAGCGGACCCTACGAGCAGTACTTC
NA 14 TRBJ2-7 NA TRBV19 CASSDRSFSYEQYF TGTGCCAGTAGTGACAGGAGTTTCTCCTACGAGCAGTACTTC
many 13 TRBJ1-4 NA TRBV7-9 CASSPGTPEKLFF TGTGCCAGCAGCCCCGGGACCCCTGAAAAACTGTTTTTT
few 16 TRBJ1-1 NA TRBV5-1 CASSPVQGPMNTEAFF TGCGCCAGCAGCCCGGTACAGGGCCCAATGAACACTGAAGCTTTCTTT
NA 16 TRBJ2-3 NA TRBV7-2 CASSKRTTTSTDTQYF TGTGCCAGCAGCAAACGGACCACAACAAGCACAGATACGCAGTATTTT
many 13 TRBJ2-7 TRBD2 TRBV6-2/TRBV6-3 CASSYPGRTEQYF TGTGCCAGCAGTTACCCCGGGAGGACCGAGCAGTACTTC
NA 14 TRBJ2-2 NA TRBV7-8 CASSLVFGEGELFF TGTGCCAGCAGCCTCGTGTTCGGAGAAGGGGAGCTGTTTTTT
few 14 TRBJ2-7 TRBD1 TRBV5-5 CASSFVLGDSEQYF TGTGCCAGCAGCTTTGTCCTCGGGGACAGCGAGCAGTACTTC
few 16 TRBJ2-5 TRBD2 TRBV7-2 CASSRGSAGIEETQYF TGTGCCAGCAGCCGTGGGTCAGCGGGGATAGAAGAGACCCAGTACTTC
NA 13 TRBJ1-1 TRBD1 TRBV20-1 CSASTGVNTEAFF TGCAGTGCTTCGACAGGGGTTAACACTGAAGCTTTCTTT
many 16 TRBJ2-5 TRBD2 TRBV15 CATSRVAGEGGETQYF TGTGCCACCAGCAGAGTAGCGGGCGAGGGTGGAGAGACCCAGTACTTC
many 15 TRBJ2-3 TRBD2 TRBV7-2 CASSLRLAGADTQYF TGTGCCAGCAGCTTAAGACTAGCGGGAGCGGATACGCAGTATTTT
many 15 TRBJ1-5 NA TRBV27 CASSRTAYSNQPQHF TGTGCCAGCAGTAGGACCGCATATAGCAATCAGCCCCAGCATTTT
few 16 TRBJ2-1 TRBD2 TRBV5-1 CASSLRAAGGNNEQFF TGCGCCAGCAGCTTGCGGGCAGCGGGGGGCAACAATGAGCAGTTCTTC
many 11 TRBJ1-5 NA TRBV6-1 CASSGPRPQHF TGTGCCAGCAGTGGCCCCCGGCCCCAGCATTTT
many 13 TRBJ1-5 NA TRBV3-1 CASSPSPSQPQHF TGTGCCAGCAGCCCTTCACCGTCTCAGCCCCAGCATTTT
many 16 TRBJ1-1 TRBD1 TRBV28 CASSLIQQGAHTEAFF TGTGCCAGCAGTTTAATACAACAGGGGGCCCACACTGAAGCTTTCTTT